The rows below give T cell receptor beta chains drawn from one sample of a study of cytotoxic CD8 clonotypes in ibrutinib-treated CLL. Data came from immunoSEQ multiplex PCR; TCRdb stores just in-frame clones and leaves some out. Of 300,000 to 400,000 clones in the sample, roughly 70% were seen once. Sequenced material: PBMCs, taken after 36 months of ibrutinib treatment. The receptor set was obtained from a human donor with chronic lymphocytic leukemia. Both conserved end residues are part of each CDR3. D genes are given only for firm matches. Clone sizes are given selectively: once, few, many, or a class where the clone is expanded.

V gene	clone size	J gene	D gene	CDR3 DNA	CDR3 protein
TRBV5-1	NA	TRBJ2-3	TRBD1	TGCGCCAGCAGCCCCGGGACAGGGACAGATACGCAGTATTTT	CASSPGTGTDTQYF
TRBV5-1	NA	TRBJ1-4	NA	TGCGCCAGCAGGGACCAGGGGCTTAATGAAAAACTGTTTTTT	CASRDQGLNEKLFF
TRBV4-3	NA	TRBJ2-1	NA	TGCGCCAGCAGCCCCTTGGACAGCTACAATGAGCAGTTCTTC	CASSPLDSYNEQFF
TRBV29-1	NA	TRBJ1-1	TRBD1	TGCAGCGTTGAAGATCAAAGACAGGGAACTGAAGCTTTCTTT	CSVEDQRQGTEAFF
TRBV15	NA	TRBJ1-4	NA	TGTGCCACCAGCAGAGTCACAGGGTCCAATAATGAAAAACTGTTTTTT	CATSRVTGSNNEKLFF
TRBV4-1	NA	TRBJ2-7	NA	TGCGCCAGCAGCCAATCACCGACTTACGAGCAGTACTTC	CASSQSPTYEQYF
TRBV6-6	NA	TRBJ1-2	NA	TGTGCCAGCAGTGACTCAACTCGGGACAACTATGGCTACACCTTC	CASSDSTRDNYGYTF
TRBV5-6	NA	TRBJ1-3	TRBD1	TGTGCCAGCACTGGGGGGACAGGGGACACCATATATTTT	CASTGGTGDTIYF
TRBV5-6	NA	TRBJ2-7	TRBD2	TGTGCCAGCAGCTTGGCTAGCGGGAGCGAGCAGTACTTC	CASSLASGSEQYF
TRBV9	NA	TRBJ1-2	TRBD1	TGTGCCAGCAGCTCTCGACAGGGAGCCTTCTATGGCTACACCTTC	CASSSRQGAFYGYTF
TRBV7-8	NA	TRBJ2-7	NA	TGTGCCAGCAGCTTCCGGGACCTCCCCGGGGAGCAGTACTTC	CASSFRDLPGEQYF
TRBV13	NA	TRBJ1-2	NA	TGTGCCAGCAGCGTAGGAAACTATGGCTACACCTTC	CASSVGNYGYTF
TRBV6-5	NA	TRBJ2-1	TRBD2	TGTGCCAGCAACCGGGCTAGCGGGAGTTTTAATGAGCAGTTCTTC	CASNRASGSFNEQFF
TRBV28	NA	TRBJ1-4	NA	TGTGCCAGCAGTTTAGGGCAGTGGGAGAAAAAACTGTTTTTT	CASSLGQWEKKLFF
TRBV9	NA	TRBJ2-3	TRBD1	TGTGCCAGCAGCGCCAGGGACAGGGAGAGCACAGATACGCAGTATTTT	CASSARDRESTDTQYF
TRBV6-1	few	TRBJ2-7	TRBD1	TGTGCCAGCAGTGAAGACCTTTGGGACAGCCCAACCTACGAGCAGTACTTC	CASSEDLWDSPTYEQYF
TRBV10-3	NA	TRBJ2-3	NA	TGTGCCATCGGGACGGGGCGCCTAAGCACAGATACGCAGTATTTT	CAIGTGRLSTDTQYF
TRBV5-6	NA	TRBJ1-2	NA	TGTGCCAGCAGCTTGGGTTCAACTAACTATGGCTACACCTTC	CASSLGSTNYGYTF
TRBV29-1	NA	TRBJ2-1	NA	TGCAGCGTTGATTCCGGGAGCTCCTACAATGAGCAGTTCTTC	CSVDSGSSYNEQFF
TRBV5-1	NA	TRBJ1-6	NA	TGCGCCAGCAGCAGGGACGGCGATAATTCACCCCTCCACTTT	CASSRDGDNSPLHF
TRBV19	NA	TRBJ2-3	NA	TGTGCCAGTAGTATTTCCGTAAAGGGCACAGATACGCAGTATTTT	CASSISVKGTDTQYF
TRBV7-3	few	TRBJ2-1	TRBD2	TGTGCCAGCAGCTTTGGGACTAGCGCCTACAATGAGCAGTTCTTC	CASSFGTSAYNEQFF
TRBV2	NA	TRBJ2-3	NA	TGTGCCAGCAGTGAACGGGGGATTAGCACAGATACGCAGTATTTT	CASSERGISTDTQYF
TRBV27	once	TRBJ2-5	NA	TGTGCCAGCAGTTTATCGCTCGGGGAGACCCAGTACTTC	CASSLSLGETQYF
TRBV7-9	once	TRBJ1-1	NA	TGTGCCAGCAGCTTATTCGCCCGAGAAGCTTTCTTT	CASSLFAREAFF
TRBV28	NA	TRBJ2-1	NA	TGTGCCAGCAGTTTCCTTGGGGAGCCGTACAATGAGCAGTTCTTC	CASSFLGEPYNEQFF
TRBV9	NA	TRBJ2-1	NA	TGTGCCAGCAGCGACGGGAGTGTACCCTACAATGAGCAGTTCTTC	CASSDGSVPYNEQFF
TRBV5-4	NA	TRBJ1-1	NA	TGTGCCAGCAGCTTGGAGGGGATAACGAACACTGAAGCTTTCTTT	CASSLEGITNTEAFF
TRBV28	few	TRBJ1-5	NA	TGTGCCAGCAGAAGTCAGCAGGGCGTTTATAGCAATCAGCCCCAGCATTTT	CASRSQQGVYSNQPQHF
TRBV9	NA	TRBJ2-3	NA	TGTGCCAGCAGCCTGACTAGATCTAGCACAGATACGCAGTATTTT	CASSLTRSSTDTQYF
TRBV10-3	once	TRBJ2-3	TRBD1	TGTGCCATCAGTGGTGGGACAGTAAACACAGATACGCAGTATTTT	CAISGGTVNTDTQYF
TRBV7-9	few	TRBJ1-2	NA	TGTGCCAGCAGCTTAGCGCGAACTGACGTTAAAGGCTACACCTTC	CASSLARTDVKGYTF
TRBV7-3	NA	TRBJ2-3	NA	TGTGCCAGCAGCTTAACGTTCCCCCGAAGGACGTATTTT	CASSLTFPRRTYF
TRBV14	NA	TRBJ2-3	NA	TGTGCCAGCAGCCCACTAGGCGATACGCAGTATTTT	CASSPLGDTQYF
TRBV4-1	NA	TRBJ2-7	NA	TGCGCCAGCAGCCAAGAAGAGCGGCTAGTGCAGTACTTC	CASSQEERLVQYF
TRBV7-2	NA	TRBJ2-6	NA	TGTGCCAGCAGCTTAGCATGGGTGGGCTCTGGGGCCAACGTCCTGACTTTC	CASSLAWVGSGANVLTF
TRBV7-9	NA	TRBJ2-2	NA	TGTGCCAGCAGCCTTCTACTAATGAACACCGGGGAGCTGTTTTTT	CASSLLLMNTGELFF
TRBV5-1	NA	TRBJ2-7	NA	TGCGCCAGCAACTTCGACAGTCTCTACGAGCAGTACTTC	CASNFDSLYEQYF